This TCR beta chain was recorded in a study of PD-1 blockade in classical Hodgkin lymphoma. On the study more broadly: Patients were treated with nivolumab at 3 mg/kg, and this was given intravenously every 2 weeks.

The CDR3 runs 13 residues. The germline CDR1 and CDR2 sequences are SQVTM and ANQGSEA. After removal of 5 bases from V and 3 bases from J, the junction contained 5 bases not matched to a gene. All trial patients relapsed after autologous stem cell transplantation. Under best response, outcomes were complete response, partial response or progressive disease. To note about this clone: Antigen unknown.

Study-wide findings and caveats: Why repertoires differed is undefined; disease activity or prior therapy possibly contributed. Unlike CD8+ TCR diversity, which did not rise significantly by C4D1, CD4+ TCR diversity did.

Assay used: immunoSEQ multiplex PCR; TCRdb lists only in-frame clones, some missing. Here the sample spans 70,000 to 85,000 clones, just over 90% being singletons. Material: peripheral blood mononuclear cells (PBMCs), obtained at baseline. V gene TRBV29-1 combines with J gene TRBJ2-7; 9 positions agree with TRBD1. This sequence was found in a human donor with classical Hodgkin lymphoma. CDR3: CSVWGQGIYEQYF. The CDR3 DNA sequence: TGCAGCGTTTGGGGACAGGGAATCTACGAGCAGTACTTC.